Each of the 21 T cell receptor beta chains below was sequenced from the same sample in a study of blood T cell repertoires in COVID-19. Measured with immunoSEQ multiplex PCR; TCRdb has only the in-frame clones, and not every one. The sample contains about 94,000 clones, about 74% of which appear only once. The sample was peripheral blood. The receptor source for this set is a man in his 70s with COVID-19, enrolled during active disease.

This chain joins TRBV7-8 and TRBJ1-5; D is unclear. The CDR3 length is 14 residues. Germline V gene sequence: CDR1 SGHVS, CDR2 FQNEAQ. Trimming removed 1 base at V and 3 bases at J, with 7 bases between. The DNA of the CDR3 is TGTGCCAGCAGCTTAGACCGAGCCAATCAGCCCCAGCATTTT. Translation: CASSLDRANQPQHF.

This clone was recorded once. The chain links TRBV29-1 to TRBJ1-1; maybe TRBD1 (5 bases). CDR3 length: 13 amino acids. V was pared by 8 bases and J by 3 bases, with 16 bases between. The germline V gene encodes CDR1 SQVTM and CDR2 ANQGSEA. CDR3 sequence (DNA): TGCAGCATCCGGAGCGACAGCTACACTGAAGCTTTCTTT. Translating gives CSIRSDSYTEAFF.

This clone was recorded a few times. This sequence joins TRBV9 and TRBJ1-1, with 8 bases fitting TRBD1. Losses at the gene ends were 4 bases for V and 7 bases for J; bases not matched to a gene: 9. CDR3 length equals 14 residues. CDR1 and CDR2 from the germline V gene are SGDLS and YYNGEE. CDR3: CASSLGQGGFEAFF. Written as DNA, the CDR3 is TGTGCCAGCAGCCTAGGACAGGGTGGATTTGAAGCTTTCTTT.

V is TRBV23-1 and J is TRBJ2-3; D is unresolved. TRBV23-1 is an open reading frame, and its role is uncertain. The CDR3 runs to 17 residues. The V and J ends lost 0 bases and 3 bases respectively, with 16 bases between them. The CDR3 sequence: CASSQSFRPGGTDTQYF. As DNA, the CDR3 is TGCGCCAGCAGTCAATCTTTCCGTCCCGGTGGTACAGATACGCAGTATTTT.

V and J are TRBV19 and TRBJ2-3; weak D call: TRBD2 (6 bases). The germline gives CDR1 LNHDA, CDR2 SQIVND (reference sequence). Deletions cut 7 bases from V and 4 bases from J, with 12 bases between. The CDR3 length is 13 residues. In nucleotides, the CDR3 is TGTGCCAGTACTCCCGGGACTGCAGATACGCAGTATTTT. It codes for CASTPGTADTQYF.

The chain combines TRBV6-1 with TRBJ2-3; 11 nucleotides align to TRBD2. The trim removed 1 base at V and 5 bases at J, leaving 5 bases unmatched. Germline V gene data show CDR1 as MNHNS and CDR2 as SASEGT. The CDR3 covers 16 residues. The CDR3 DNA reads as TGTGCCAGCAGTGAAGGTTCGCTAGCGGGAGGAGATACGCAGTATTTT. This encodes CASSEGSLAGGDTQYF.

This clone was recorded a few times. The rearrangement links TRBV7-2 to TRBJ2-7, with 10 positions matching TRBD1. With V trimmed by 5 bases and J by 4 bases, 5 bases remained unmatched. Germline CDR1 is SGHTA and CDR2 is FQGNSA. This CDR3 spans 14 amino acids. DNA for the CDR3: TGTGCCAGCAGCCCGGACAGGGGGAGGTACGAGCAGTACTTC. Protein: CASSPDRGRYEQYF.

CDR3 bases: TGTGCCTGGAGTTCGGGGGGTCAGACCCAGTACTTC. Residues: CAWSSGGQTQYF. The chain joins TRBV30 to TRBJ2-5, with 7 bases matching TRBD2. Unmatched junction bases numbered 3, after V lost 2 bases and J lost 6 bases. Germline V CDR1 and CDR2: GTSNPN, SVGIG (reference sequence). The CDR3 consists of 12 residues. Full variable domain (outside the CDR3, taken from reference TRBV30 and TRBJ2-5): SQTIHQWPATLVQPVGSPLSLECTVEGTSNPNLYWYRQAAGRGLQLLFYSVGIGQISSEVPQNLSASRPQDRQFILSSKKLLLSDSGFYLCAWSSGGQTQYFGPGTRLLVL.

The rearrangement joins TRBV5-4 to TRBJ2-3, with D uncertain. Germline V gives CDR1 SGHNT, CDR2 YYREEE (reference sequence). With 1 base removed from V and 5 bases from J, the gap between germline ends came to 5 bases. The CDR3 extends over 12 amino acids. CDR3 residues: CASSLYKDTQYF. CDR3 nucleotides: TGTGCCAGCAGCTTGTATAAAGATACGCAGTATTTT.

The gene calls are TRBV5-6 and TRBJ2-5; 9 bases align to TRBD1. The CDR3 is made up of 15 amino acids. After removal of 0 bases from V and 5 bases from J, the junction contained 5 bases not matched to a gene. Germline CDR1 SGHDT, CDR2 YYEEEE. CDR3 DNA sequence: TGTGCCAGCAGCTTGGCCGGGACAGGGATTGAGACCCAGTACTTC. Its translation: CASSLAGTGIETQYF.

V is TRBV5-1 and J is TRBJ2-3; 10 nucleotides align to TRBD2. The ends lost 5 bases at V and 4 bases at J; junction bases unmatched: 7. The CDR3 extends over 15 amino acids. Germline values: CDR1 SGHRS, CDR2 YFSETQ. The CDR3 DNA reads as TGCGCCAGCAGGGCTAGCGGGAGTAGGCCAGATACGCAGTATTTT. Translation gives CASRASGSRPDTQYF. The whole variable domain, filled in from reference TRBV5-1 and TRBJ2-3, reads KAGVTQTPRYLIKTRGQQVTLSCSPISGHRSVSWYQQTPGQGLQFLFEYFSETQRNKGNFPGRFSGRQFSNSRSEMNVSTLELGDSALYLCASRASGSRPDTQYFGPGTRLTVL.

This chain links TRBV7-9 with TRBJ1-5; TRBD1 agrees at 7 bases. The V and J ends lost 1 base and 7 bases, in that order; junction bases with no gene match: 7. There are 15 residues in the CDR3. Germline CDR1 SEHNR, CDR2 FQNEAQ (reference sequence). The CDR3 nucleotides are TGTGCCAGCAGCTTAGGACAGGGACGGGGACAGCCCCAGCATTTT. Translated: CASSLGQGRGQPQHF.

The V gene is TRBV13, the J gene TRBJ2-3; 11 positions agree with TRBD2. Germline CDR1 is PRHDT and CDR2 is FYEKMQ (reference sequence). V gave up 6 bases and J gave up 2 bases; unmatched junction bases: 7. The CDR3 runs 16 residues. CDR3 nucleotide sequence: TGTGCCAGCAGACCCAGACTAGCGGGGCACACAGATACGCAGTATTTT. Residues: CASRPRLAGHTDTQYF.

This clone was counted ten times or more. This sequence joins TRBV7-9 and TRBJ1-3; D gene ambiguous. Per the germline V gene, CDR1 is SEHNR and CDR2 is FQNEAQ (reference sequence). The CDR3 runs 13 residues. V was pared by 1 base and J by 4 bases, with 5 bases between. The CDR3 protein is CASSLGGGNTIYF. The DNA of the CDR3 is TGTGCCAGCAGCTTAGGAGGAGGAAACACCATATATTTT.

This clone was counted once. The gene calls are TRBV28 and TRBJ2-3; TRBD2 agrees at 12 bases. The CDR3 consists of 16 residues. The V gene end was trimmed by 3 bases and the J gene end by 4 bases; junction bases not matched to a gene: 5. Per germline, CDR1 MDHEN and CDR2 SYDVKM. CDR3 nucleotide sequence: TGTGCCAGCAGTTTCGCTAGCGGGAGGGCCGCAGATACGCAGTATTTT. It yields the protein CASSFASGRAADTQYF.

This rearrangement joins TRBV5-8 to TRBJ2-5, with D tentatively TRBD2 (5 bases). Trimming removed 1 base at V and 2 bases at J, with 15 bases between. Germline V CDR1 and CDR2: SGHTS, YDEGEE. The length of the CDR3 is 16 residues. Here the CDR3 reads CASSLTGGFTQETQYF. The CDR3 coding sequence is TGTGCCAGCAGCTTGACTGGCGGGTTTACTCAAGAGACCCAGTACTTC.

In its sample, this clone was seen once. The chain recombines TRBV11-3 with TRBJ2-1; 7 bases are a match to TRBD2. The CDR3 has 15 residues. Looked up from germline, CDR1 is SGHNT and CDR2 is YENEEA. V lost 5 bases to trimming and J lost 2 bases; unmatched junction nucleotides: 6. The CDR3 sequence is CASSPGRAAYNEQFF. CDR3 nucleotide sequence: TGTGCCAGCAGCCCAGGGAGGGCGGCCTACAATGAGCAGTTCTTC.

The V gene is TRBV4-1, the J gene TRBJ2-2, with D uncertain. This CDR3 has 13 residues. V shed 4 bases and J shed 7 bases, with 10 bases lying between them. CDR1 is MGHRA and CDR2 is YSYEKL in the germline V gene. The DNA for the CDR3 is TGCGCCAGCAGCCTCGGGTACGTCGGGGAGCTGTTTTTT. It translates to CASSLGYVGELFF.

In its sample, this clone was seen once. The chain combines TRBV5-5 with TRBJ2-7, with 7 bases identical to TRBD1. The CDR3 is 16 residues long. Germline V lookup: CDR1 SGHKS, CDR2 YYEKEE (reference sequence). V shed 4 bases and J 0 bases; nucleotides not matched to a gene: 10. The chain's CDR3 is CASSLWTGATSYEQYF. DNA of the CDR3: TGTGCCAGCAGCCTATGGACAGGTGCAACCTCCTACGAGCAGTACTTC.

This clone has just a few counts. The gene calls are TRBV24-1 and TRBJ1-5, with D tentatively TRBD1 (5 bases). Per germline, CDR1 KGHDR and CDR2 SFDVKD. Trimming left V 4 bases short and J 7 bases short, with 13 bases between. CDR3 size: 14 residues. CDR3 DNA: TGTGCCACCAGTGAAGGGTTAAGGGGACAGCCCCAGCATTTT. Its protein is CATSEGLRGQPQHF.

The rearrangement uses TRBV5-1 and TRBJ2-2; 8 positions agree with TRBD2. Germline lookup yields CDR1 SGHRS and CDR2 YFSETQ. V shed 5 bases and J 2 bases; nucleotides not matched to a gene: 8. This CDR3 is built from 16 residues. The CDR3 protein is CASRLNSGSNTGELFF. CDR3 DNA sequence: TGCGCCAGCAGGTTAAACAGCGGGAGCAACACCGGGGAGCTGTTTTTT.